The rows below give T cell receptor beta chains drawn from one sample of a study of spatial heterogeneity in lung cancer. TCRdb reanalysed the 5' RACE reads using MiXCR and keeps one entry per CDR3 protein. This repertoire shows about 15,000 distinct CDR3 sequences, just under 6.5% found once; its top ten account for over 20%. The sequences come from PBMCs, collected at follow-up. These TCRs come from a male donor with early-stage non-small cell lung cancer. Each CDR3 is given with its conserved first and last residue. A D gene is named only where the DNA matches it firmly. Clone size is stated in some rows and not others, as once, few, many or a class when expanded.

D	J	length	size	V	CDR3	DNA
TRBD2	TRBJ2-7	14	.	TRBV28	CASSSRLATYEQYF	TGTGCCAGCAGTTCCCGACTAGCCACCTACGAGCAGTACTTC
.	TRBJ1-6	12	many	TRBV28	CASSFLGEALHF	TGTGCCAGCAGTTTCCTTGGCGAGGCCCTCCACTTT
TRBD2	TRBJ2-1	15	many	TRBV5-1	CASSTLAGEYNEQFF	TGCGCCAGCAGCACACTAGCGGGAGAGTACAATGAGCAGTTCTTC
.	TRBJ2-2	14	many	TRBV4-1	CASSQEPNTGELFF	TGCGCCAGCAGCCAAGAACCGAACACCGGGGAGCTGTTTTTT
TRBD2	TRBJ2-7	14	medium-sized	TRBV7-9	CASSGWTSSYEQYF	TGTGCCAGCAGCGGGTGGACTAGCTCCTACGAGCAGTACTTC
TRBD2	TRBJ2-1	14	many	TRBV5-1	CASSLIAGENEQFF	TGCGCCAGCAGCTTAATAGCGGGAGAGAATGAGCAGTTCTTC
.	TRBJ2-3	12	once	TRBV18	CASSPPTDTQYF	TGTGCCAGCTCACCACCAACAGATACGCAGTATTTT
TRBD2	TRBJ2-3	16	many	TRBV6-2/TRBV6-3	CASSYSTSGGTDTQYF	TGTGCCAGCAGTTACTCGACTAGCGGTGGCACAGATACGCAGTATTTT
.	TRBJ2-6	16	medium-sized	TRBV28	CASSSPGSSGANVLTF	TGTGCCAGCAGTTCCCCGGGGAGCTCTGGGGCCAACGTCCTGACTTTC
TRBD2	TRBJ2-7	16	medium-sized	TRBV11-2	CASSPGLAGAMREQYF	TGTGCCAGCAGCCCCGGACTAGCGGGAGCGATGCGCGAGCAGTACTTC
.	TRBJ1-1	13	many	TRBV5-1	CASSPGWRTEAFF	TGCGCCAGCAGCCCCGGATGGCGGACTGAAGCTTTCTTT
.	TRBJ1-3	17	.	TRBV18	CASSPRGGVNSGNTIYF	TGTGCCAGCTCACCACGAGGAGGGGTGAACTCTGGAAACACCATATATTTT
.	TRBJ2-7	12	many	TRBV28	CASGVTAYEQYF	TGTGCCAGCGGGGTGACAGCGTACGAGCAGTACTTC
.	TRBJ2-2	15	many	TRBV11-2	CANSLDEANTGELFF	TGTGCCAACAGCTTAGATGAGGCGAACACCGGGGAGCTGTTTTTT
TRBD2	TRBJ2-2	15	many	TRBV11-2	CASSLEAGGHGELFF	TGTGCCAGCAGCTTAGAAGCGGGAGGGCACGGGGAGCTGTTTTTT
.	TRBJ1-3	15	many	TRBV2	CASSESGAGGNTIYF	TGTGCCAGCAGTGAATCCGGGGCAGGTGGAAACACCATATATTTT
.	TRBJ1-1	13	many	TRBV5-5	CASSTRTLTEAFF	TGTGCCAGCAGCACCCGGACACTGACTGAAGCTTTCTTT
TRBD1	TRBJ1-6	20	many	TRBV7-8	CASSLVPKRPGQSYNSPLHF	TGTGCCAGCAGCTTAGTGCCAAAAAGGCCGGGACAGAGCTATAATTCACCCCTCCACTTT
.	TRBJ2-6	17	many	TRBV5-5	CASSHSPGLWSANVLTF	TGTGCCAGCAGCCATTCCCCGGGGCTCTGGTCGGCCAACGTCCTGACTTTC
.	TRBJ2-7	13	many	TRBV5-1	CASSRTVNYEQYF	TGCGCCAGCAGCCGGACAGTCAACTACGAGCAGTACTTC
.	TRBJ2-7	13	many	TRBV29-1	CSVGNRLAYEQYF	TGCAGCGTTGGGAACAGGTTAGCCTACGAGCAGTACTTC
.	TRBJ2-2	17	many	TRBV7-9	CASSNRSGSPGAGELFF	TGTGCCAGCAGCAATCGTTCGGGCAGCCCCGGCGCCGGGGAGCTGTTTTTT
TRBD2	TRBJ2-1	15	many	TRBV6-5	CASSRLAGGGGEQFF	TGTGCCAGCAGCAGACTAGCGGGAGGAGGGGGTGAGCAGTTCTTC
.	TRBJ2-3	11	few	TRBV25-1	CASSAADTQYF	TGTGCCAGCAGTGCGGCGGATACGCAGTATTTT
.	TRBJ1-6	15	many	TRBV28	CASSMIAGRNSPLHF	TGTGCCAGCTCGATGATAGCAGGGAGGAATTCACCCCTCCACTTT
.	TRBJ2-5	12	many	TRBV7-2	CASSFGPETQYF	TGTGCCAGCAGCTTCGGGCCCGAGACCCAGTACTTC
.	TRBJ2-7	11	many	TRBV20-1	CSAEDSYEQYF	TGCAGTGCAGAGGACAGTTACGAGCAGTACTTC
TRBD2	TRBJ2-3	16	many	TRBV4-1	CASSQVALAGVDTQYF	TGCGCCAGCAGCCAAGTTGCACTAGCGGGAGTGGATACGCAGTATTTT
.	TRBJ1-3	11	many	TRBV19	CASSPGNTIYF	TGTGCCAGTAGCCCCGGAAACACCATATATTTT
TRBD1	TRBJ1-4	14	many	TRBV11-2	CASSFQGGDEKLFF	TGTGCCAGCAGCTTCCAGGGGGGGGATGAAAAACTGTTTTTT
TRBD1	TRBJ1-1	14	many	TRBV27	CASSSLTGSREAFF	TGTGCCAGCAGTTCGCTGACAGGGTCAAGGGAAGCTTTCTTT
.	TRBJ2-3	16	many	TRBV5-1	CASSLVGSAGTDTQYF	TGCGCCAGCAGCTTGGTGGGGAGTGCGGGCACAGATACGCAGTATTTT
TRBD2	TRBJ2-3	14	many	TRBV20-1	CSGKGLAGPYTQYF	TGCAGTGGGAAGGGGCTAGCGGGCCCTTATACGCAGTATTTT
TRBD1	TRBJ1-1	14	many	TRBV28	CASSPDRGSTEAFF	TGTGCCAGCAGTCCGGACAGGGGAAGTACTGAAGCTTTCTTT
.	TRBJ2-7	17	many	TRBV21-1	CASSKGTSGVGFYEQYF	TGTGCCAGCAGCAAAGGTACTAGCGGGGTGGGGTTCTACGAGCAGTACTTC
.	TRBJ2-5	13	.	TRBV7-8	CASSLLRQETQYF	TGTGCCAGCAGCTTACTCCGGCAAGAGACCCAGTACTTC
.	TRBJ1-3	14	many	TRBV20-1	CSAKDRTSGNTIYF	TGCAGTGCTAAAGACAGGACTTCTGGAAACACCATATATTTT
.	TRBJ2-2	13	many	TRBV10-2	CASSEQWPGELFF	TGCGCCAGCAGTGAACAGTGGCCCGGGGAGCTGTTTTTT
.	TRBJ2-2	14	many	TRBV4-3	CASSQDRWAGELFF	TGCGCCAGCAGCCAAGATCGCTGGGCCGGGGAGCTGTTTTTT
.	TRBJ1-4	13	many	TRBV9	CASGRAPNEKLFF	TGTGCCAGCGGCCGGGCCCCGAATGAAAAACTGTTTTTT
.	TRBJ2-5	11	many	TRBV29-1	CSVGGEETQYF	TGCAGCGTTGGCGGGGAAGAGACCCAGTACTTC
.	TRBJ2-3	14	many	TRBV5-1	CASSLGGLTDTQYF	TGCGCCAGCAGCTTAGGGGGGTTGACAGATACGCAGTATTTT
.	TRBJ2-3	14	many	TRBV12-3/TRBV12-4	CASSSPVGTDTQYF	TGTGCCAGCAGCAGTCCCGTGGGCACAGATACGCAGTATTTT
.	TRBJ1-5	14	many	TRBV19	CASSRTDRNQPQHF	TGTGCCAGTAGTCGGACGGACCGCAATCAGCCCCAGCATTTT
.	TRBJ1-6	14	few	TRBV7-2	CASSLGPQNSPLHF	TGTGCCAGCAGCTTGGGTCCGCAAAATTCACCCCTCCACTTT
.	TRBJ2-1	13	many	TRBV29-1	CSVVRQMGNEQFF	TGCAGCGTCGTGCGACAGATGGGCAATGAGCAGTTCTTC
.	TRBJ2-1	15	large	TRBV3-1	CASSQGTGPRNEQFF	TGTGCCAGCAGCCAAGGTACCGGCCCCCGGAATGAGCAGTTCTTC
TRBD1	TRBJ1-6	14	many	TRBV28	CASRGQGSNSPLHF	TGTGCCAGCAGAGGACAGGGGTCAAATTCACCCCTCCACTTT
TRBD2	TRBJ2-1	16	many	TRBV28	CASSYGLAELYNEQFF	TGTGCCAGCAGCTACGGACTAGCAGAATTATATAATGAGCAGTTCTTC
TRBD1	TRBJ2-5	14	.	TRBV5-5	CASSLATGRETQYF	TGTGCCAGCAGCTTGGCGACAGGGAGAGAGACCCAGTACTTC
.	TRBJ2-1	13	many	TRBV6-2/TRBV6-3	CASRDYTYNEQFF	TGTGCCAGCAGGGACTATACCTACAATGAGCAGTTCTTC
TRBD1	TRBJ1-1	16	.	TRBV19	CASSIDFDRVYTEAFF	TGTGCCAGTAGTATAGATTTCGACAGGGTATACACTGAAGCTTTCTTT
TRBD1	TRBJ1-2	14	many	TRBV10-2	CASNPGQGTSGYTF	TGCGCCAGCAACCCGGGACAGGGGACGAGCGGCTACACCTTC
TRBD2	TRBJ2-7	17	many	TRBV7-9	CASSPRTSGRDSYEQYF	TGTGCCAGCAGCCCTAGGACTAGCGGGAGGGATTCCTACGAGCAGTACTTC
.	TRBJ1-1	15	many	TRBV4-3	CASSQDSGFGTEAFF	TGCGCCAGCAGCCAGGATTCAGGGTTTGGGACTGAAGCTTTCTTT
.	TRBJ2-5	17	many	TRBV4-1	CASSQTMTGSAQETQYF	TGCGCCAGCAGCCAAACCATGACGGGGTCGGCACAAGAGACCCAGTACTTC
TRBD2	TRBJ2-3	16	many	TRBV15	CATSRDQGLVTDTQYF	TGTGCCACCAGCAGAGATCAGGGACTAGTTACAGATACGCAGTATTTT
.	TRBJ1-5	13	many	TRBV30	CAWSRQGNQPQHF	TGTGCCTGGAGTCGGCAGGGCAATCAGCCCCAGCATTTT